This T cell receptor beta chain derives from a study of T-cell memory formation after mild COVID-19. The wider study: Largely donor-specific sequence clusters came from a couple of donors.

Broader study findings: Contracting CD4+ clones sat mainly in CM and EM; CD8+ in EMRA.

CDR3 size: 14 residues. The V gene's germline CDR1 is SGHAT and CDR2 FQNNGV. Deletions cut 3 bases from V and 5 bases from J, with 13 bases between. This clonotype was detected a few times. Its antigen remains unknown. One entry per CDR3 protein results from TCRdb running MiXCR on the 5' RACE reads. The table has 250,000 to 300,000 distinct CDR3 sequences, about a sixth seen once. The sequenced sample was PBMCs or a T cell subset sorted from them (not recorded which). The receptor comes from a man younger than 30 who had mild COVID-19 (a few samples of this study predate the infection). Cell type and time point are not known. This chain uses TRBV11-2 with TRBJ2-5, with D uncertain. The CDR3 region has the DNA TGTGCCAGCAGCTTCCGGCGAGCTCTGGAGACCCAGTACTTC. This gives the protein CASSFRRALETQYF.